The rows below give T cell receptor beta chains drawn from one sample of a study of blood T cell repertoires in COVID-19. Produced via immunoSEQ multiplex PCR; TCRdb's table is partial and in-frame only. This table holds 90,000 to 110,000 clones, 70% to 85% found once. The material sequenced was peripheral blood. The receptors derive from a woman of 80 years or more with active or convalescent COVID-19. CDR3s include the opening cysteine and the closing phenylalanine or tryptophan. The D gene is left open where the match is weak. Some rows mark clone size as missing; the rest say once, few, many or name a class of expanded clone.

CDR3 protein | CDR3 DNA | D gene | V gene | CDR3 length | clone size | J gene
CASSLDIQLAKNIQYF | TGCGCCAGCAGCTTGGATATACAGTTAGCCAAAAACATTCAGTACTTC | NA | TRBV5-1 | 16 | NA | TRBJ2-4
CASRPRGQGAYEQYF | TGTGCCAGCAGACCCAGGGGACAGGGGGCCTACGAGCAGTACTTC | TRBD1 | TRBV28 | 15 | NA | TRBJ2-7
CASSFLLWGTGGEGKTQYF | TGTGCCAGCAGTTTTCTCCTTTGGGGGACAGGGGGAGAGGGGAAGACCCAGTACTTC | TRBD1 | TRBV28 | 19 | NA | TRBJ2-5
CASKTGTGLSGANVLTF | TGTGCCAGCAAAACCGGGACAGGGCTCTCTGGGGCCAACGTCCTGACTTTC | TRBD1 | TRBV27 | 17 | NA | TRBJ2-6
CASSQDPGVEQYF | TGTGCCAGCAGCCAAGATCCCGGAGTCGAGCAGTACTTC | NA | TRBV4-2 | 13 | NA | TRBJ2-7
CASTPGQGAGYTF | TGCGCCAGCACTCCGGGACAGGGAGCTGGCTACACCTTC | TRBD1 | TRBV10-1 | 13 | NA | TRBJ1-2
CASSPTLYTEAFF | TGTGCCAGCAGTCCCACTCTTTACACTGAAGCTTTCTTT | NA | TRBV6-5 | 13 | NA | TRBJ1-1
CASSRDYSTDTQYF | TGTGCCAGCAGCCGGGACTACAGCACAGATACGCAGTATTTT | TRBD2 | TRBV5-6 | 14 | NA | TRBJ2-3
CASRTWGGDWNYGYTF | TGTGCCAGCAGAACGTGGGGGGGGGATTGGAACTATGGCTACACCTTC | NA | TRBV28 | 16 | NA | TRBJ1-2
CASSLWASGRRADTQYF | TGTGCCAGCAGTTTATGGGCTAGCGGGAGGAGGGCAGATACGCAGTATTTT | TRBD2 | TRBV27 | 17 | NA | TRBJ2-3
CASSLSQYEQYF | TGTGCCAGCAGCTTATCTCAGTACGAGCAGTACTTC | NA | TRBV7-8 | 12 | NA | TRBJ2-7
CASSPTSGDYNEQFF | TGTGCCAGCTCACCAACTAGCGGAGACTACAATGAGCAGTTCTTC | TRBD2 | TRBV18 | 15 | NA | TRBJ2-1
CASRGLAGGSNTGELFF | TGTGCCAGCAGGGGACTAGCGGGGGGATCGAACACCGGGGAGCTGTTTTTT | TRBD2 | TRBV2 | 17 | NA | TRBJ2-2
CASSFPRGAKNGYTF | TGTGCCAGCAGTTTTCCCCGGGGAGCGAAGAATGGCTACACCTTC | NA | TRBV28 | 15 | once | TRBJ1-2
CATGGTDPGSNQPQHF | TGTGCCACCGGAGGGACAGACCCTGGGAGCAATCAGCCCCAGCATTTT | TRBD1 | TRBV19 | 16 | few | TRBJ1-5
CASSVKETQYF | TGTGCCAGCAGCGTAAAAGAGACCCAGTACTTC | NA | TRBV7-6 | 11 | NA | TRBJ2-5
CASRLGLAGSGANVLTF | TGTGCCAGCAGACTTGGACTAGCCGGCTCTGGGGCCAACGTCCTGACTTTC | TRBD2 | TRBV5-4 | 17 | NA | TRBJ2-6
CASSLVFLRWAGGYNEQFF | TGTGCCAGCAGCTTAGTCTTTTTAAGGTGGGCGGGAGGATACAATGAGCAGTTCTTC | TRBD2 | TRBV7-9 | 19 | NA | TRBJ2-1
CASSPGGAEQFF | TGTGCCAGCAGCCCCGGGGGAGCTGAGCAGTTCTTC | NA | TRBV7-9 | 12 | NA | TRBJ2-1
CASSFSAGGYTDTQYF | TGTGCCAGCAGTTTTTCAGCGGGAGGGTACACAGATACGCAGTATTTT | TRBD2 | TRBV28 | 16 | once | TRBJ2-3
CASSQALVNTGELFF | TGTGCCAGCAGCCAAGCCCTAGTCAACACCGGGGAGCTGTTTTTT | NA | TRBV3-1/TRBV3-2 | 15 | NA | TRBJ2-2
CASIRDRVGQNEQYF | TGTGCCAGCATCCGGGACAGGGTTGGACAGAACGAGCAGTACTTC | TRBD1 | TRBV2 | 15 | few | TRBJ2-7
CATSRGGTPYNEQFF | TGTGCCACCAGCAGAGGGGGGACACCTTACAATGAGCAGTTCTTC | NA | TRBV15 | 15 | NA | TRBJ2-1
CASSLQGESYGYTF | TGCGCCAGCAGCTTACAGGGGGAGAGCTATGGCTACACCTTC | TRBD1 | TRBV5-1 | 14 | NA | TRBJ1-2
CASGFPGQGSDQPQHF | TGTGCTAGTGGTTTCCCCGGACAGGGGAGTGATCAGCCCCAGCATTTT | TRBD1 | TRBV12-5 | 16 | NA | TRBJ1-5
CASSQLTSGSFETQYF | TGTGCCAGCAGCCAGTTGACTAGCGGGAGTTTTGAGACCCAGTACTTC | TRBD2 | TRBV3-1/TRBV3-2 | 16 | NA | TRBJ2-5
CASGVAGVGYEQYF | TGTGCCAGCGGGGTAGCGGGAGTCGGCTACGAGCAGTACTTC | TRBD2 | TRBV6-5 | 14 | NA | TRBJ2-7
CASSQRTGEFRETQYF | TGTGCCAGCAGCCAACGGACAGGGGAGTTTCGAGAGACCCAGTACTTC | TRBD1 | TRBV4-2 | 16 | NA | TRBJ2-5
CASSTGADTQYF | TGTGCCAGCAGTACAGGGGCCGATACGCAGTATTTT | TRBD1 | TRBV12-3/TRBV12-4 | 12 | NA | TRBJ2-3
CASSLAPGSPYEQYF | TGTGCCAGCAGCTTAGCGCCCGGGAGCCCCTACGAGCAGTACTTC | NA | TRBV7-2 | 15 | NA | TRBJ2-7
CASSLDLAGSTDTQYF | TGTGCCAGCAGCTTAGATCTGGCGGGAAGCACAGATACGCAGTATTTT | NA | TRBV7-9 | 16 | few | TRBJ2-3
CASSLVGLKYTDTQYF | TGTGCCAGCAGCTTAGTGGGACTAAAGTACACAGATACGCAGTATTTT | TRBD2 | TRBV7-9 | 16 | NA | TRBJ2-3
CASSLAAGAYNEQFF | TGCGCCAGCAGCTTGGCTGCGGGAGCGTACAATGAGCAGTTCTTC | TRBD2 | TRBV5-1 | 15 | NA | TRBJ2-1
CASSPDRGFYGYIF | TGTGCCAGCAGCCCCGACAGGGGGTTCTATGGCTACATCTTC | TRBD1 | TRBV9 | 14 | NA | TRBJ1-2
CASSQVGGPYEQYF | TGTGCCAGCAGCCAAGTAGGAGGGCCCTACGAGCAGTACTTC | NA | TRBV14 | 14 | NA | TRBJ2-7
CAIRGLAGLHNEQFF | TGTGCCATCAGGGGACTAGCGGGGCTTCACAATGAGCAGTTCTTC | TRBD2 | TRBV10-3 | 15 | NA | TRBJ2-1
CSARYYNEQFF | TGCAGTGCTAGGTACTACAATGAGCAGTTCTTC | NA | TRBV20-1 | 11 | NA | TRBJ2-1
CASSSGLAGRFYEQYF | TGTGCCAGCAGTTCTGGACTAGCGGGAAGATTCTACGAGCAGTACTTC | TRBD2 | TRBV28 | 16 | NA | TRBJ2-7
CASRQGNSPLHF | TGTGCCAGCCGACAGGGGAATTCACCCCTCCACTTT | TRBD1 | TRBV19 | 12 | few | TRBJ1-6
CASTAGGPGEQFF | TGTGCCAGCACCGCGGGAGGGCCCGGTGAGCAGTTCTTC | TRBD2 | TRBV6-6 | 13 | NA | TRBJ2-1
CASSREGNTEAFF | TGTGCCAGCAGCCGTGAGGGGAACACTGAAGCTTTCTTT | NA | TRBV14 | 13 | many | TRBJ1-1
CASSPRGTNEKLFF | TGTGCCAGCTCACCGAGAGGAACTAATGAAAAACTGTTTTTT | NA | TRBV18 | 14 | NA | TRBJ1-4